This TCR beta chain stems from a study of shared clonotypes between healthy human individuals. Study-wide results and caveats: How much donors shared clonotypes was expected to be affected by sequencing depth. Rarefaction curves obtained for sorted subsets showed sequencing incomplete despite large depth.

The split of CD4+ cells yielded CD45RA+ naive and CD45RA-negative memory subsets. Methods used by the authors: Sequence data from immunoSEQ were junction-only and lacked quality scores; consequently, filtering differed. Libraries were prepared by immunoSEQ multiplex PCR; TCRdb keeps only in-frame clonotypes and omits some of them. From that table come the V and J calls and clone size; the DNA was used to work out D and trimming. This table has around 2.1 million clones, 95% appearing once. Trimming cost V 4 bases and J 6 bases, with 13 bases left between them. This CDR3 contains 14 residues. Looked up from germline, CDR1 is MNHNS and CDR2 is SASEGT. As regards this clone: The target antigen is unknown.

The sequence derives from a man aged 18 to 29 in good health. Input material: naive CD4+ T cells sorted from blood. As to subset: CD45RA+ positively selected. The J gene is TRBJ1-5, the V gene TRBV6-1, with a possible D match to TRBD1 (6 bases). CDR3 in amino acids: CASSGGAPAQPQHF. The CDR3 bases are TGTGCCAGCAGTGGGGGGGCGCCGGCTCAGCCCCAGCATTTT.